This entry is about one T cell receptor beta chain. Its antigen is not yet known. No clone much larger than this one lies a single base away; base qualities are absent. The library was built by means of 5' RACE. The reads were generated on an Illumina HiSeq 2500. A second PCR of roughly 6 to 12 cycles was run with a J-beta primer mix and a sample-barcoded 5' primer. A template-switch 5' adaptor carrying 12 random nucleotides introduced a unique molecular identifier onto each TCR beta cDNA molecule. Each sample yielded at least 2.5 million CDR3-containing paired-end reads. First-strand cDNA was synthesized from all RNA with the Mint cDNA synthesis kit, primed by a TRBC-specific oligonucleotide. After uracil-DNA glycosylase treatment, a first 18-cycle PCR used universal primers M1SS and BC2_uni_R on all cDNA. Turning to the authors' computational methods: Each sample was normalized by randomly selecting 1 million high-quality reads, each carrying a distinct molecular identifier. Reads with shared molecular identifiers were discarded instead of being binned into consensus sequences. MiTCR, with a Q25 quality threshold and the strictest error-elimination algorithm, was used for CDR3 identification, clonotype clustering and error correction. A nonparametric unseen species model using Euler transformation provided a lower-bound estimate of total TCR beta diversity. The public reads were run again by TCRdb, first through fastp at Q25 and then through MiXCR, and only productive beta chains were kept. All rows with the same CDR3 protein become a single entry with the most common DNA and genes. These V and J calls derive from TCRdb rather than the authors' analysis. Here the sample has 920,000 or so distinct CDR3 sequences; roughly 45% occur a single time. Approximately 17% of the sample is held by the ten biggest clonotypes.

According to the germline V gene (reference sequence), CDR1 reads DFQATT and CDR2 reads SNEGSKA. From cysteine to phenylalanine, the CDR3 is 14 amino acids long. The sequence is cut down to CDR3 DNA, 42 bases in frame from base 1. Ends trimmed: V by 3 bases, J by 7 bases; bases unmatched to a gene: 8. This specimen comes from a study of blood T cells in healthy people across ages (dated by TCRdb to about 2015). For context, the study as a whole: Template switching captured roughly one uniquely barcoded TCR beta cDNA molecule per two T cells in model experiments. Age-related changes in TCR beta repertoire diversity were measured in the study by deep sequencing normalized with unique cDNA molecular identifiers. Four age groups were formed from the donors: young (average 16 years), middle-aged (around 39), aged (roughly 56) and long-lived (less than 85). To avoid experimental bias, donors of different ages were spread randomly across the sequencing lanes. For two donors (one aged 18 to 29 and one aged 80 or older), the study analyzed two additional independent replicas of 1 million unique cDNA reads from the same blood draw. Results the study describes overall, beyond this receptor: Because the CMV infection status of the donors was unknown, age-related changes in expanded clonotypes may potentially have been confounded. The percentage of naive T cells measured by flow cytometry correlated strongly with observed TCR beta diversity. Compared with the aged group, the long-lived group had more naive CD4+ T cells, fewer expanded clones and increased TCR diversity, a pattern suggesting age selection. Because profiling used bulk unsorted PBMCs, naive and antigen-experienced compartments could not be compared conclusively. Observed TCR beta diversity per million T cells fell roughly linearly with age, and a significant reduction was already apparent by age roughly 40. Estimates of total diversity based on one million sequenced T cells were considered lower bounds and underestimates.

The approximately 41 donors, aged 6 to 90 years, were systemically healthy Caucasian individuals from Russia. Ten milliliters of peripheral blood were drawn from each donor into EDTA-treated Vacutainer tubes. Ficoll-Paque density-gradient centrifugation was used to isolate PBMCs, with at least 6 million per sample. Trizol reagent was used to extract total RNA from PBMCs, with at least 6 micrograms per sample. For every donor, an aliquot of PBMCs went through flow cytometry to measure the percentages of naive CD45RAhigh/CD27high T cells. The chain is made from TRBV20-1 and TRBJ2-2; the central 7 bases match TRBD1. The sample consisted of blood. This clonotype was sampled from a woman aged 60-70 years in good health. The nucleotide sequence reads as follows: TGCAGTGCTAGGCCTACAGGGGAGTACGGGGAGCTGTTTTTT. This gives the protein CSARPTGEYGELFF.